The 28 T cell receptor beta chains listed next were all sequenced from one sample in a study of post-analysis software for immune sequencing data (dated by TCRdb to 2015 to 2017). These receptors lack a known antigen. Study-wide findings and limitations: Significantly higher frequencies in patients than in controls were found for a few TRBV segments, including TRBV5-6, TRBV5-1 and TRBV20-1.

Library construction relied on PCR. Instrument used: Illumina HiSeq 2500. To reduce PCR and sequencing biases, unique molecular identifiers were incorporated into the TCR beta cDNA libraries. TCRdb trimmed public reads at Q25 via fastp, called clones via MiXCR and kept in-frame beta chains. Merged by CDR3 protein, the rows form single entries marked with the most common genes and DNA. The sample contains some 800,000 distinct CDR3 sequences, about 45% of them found a single time. Roughly 4.9% of the sample lies in the top ten. The sequencing input was blood. These receptors all come from a girl aged 5 to 17 with multiple sclerosis.

Only a few counts were recorded for this clonotype. The chain joins TRBV3-1 to TRBJ2-2, with D tentatively TRBD2 (5 bases). From germline, CDR1 is LGHDT and CDR2 YNNKEL (reference sequence). V shed 3 bases and J shed 6 bases, with 11 bases lying between them. The CDR3 sequence is 14 residues long. This CDR3 is CASSHGLAAGELFF. For the CDR3, the DNA is TGTGCCAGCAGCCACGGACTTGCGGCCGGGGAGCTGTTTTTT.

The V and J genes are TRBV20-1 and TRBJ1-1, with 7 bases identical to TRBD1. The CDR3 length is 14 residues. The germline V gene encodes CDR1 DFQATT and CDR2 SNEGSKA (reference sequence). J gave up 0 bases and V 6 bases, and 7 bases lay outside the gene matches. Here the CDR3 reads CSATRQGLNTEAFF. The CDR3 DNA reads as TGCAGTGCCACCCGACAGGGTTTGAACACTGAAGCTTTCTTT.

V gene TRBV19 combines with J gene TRBJ1-1; tentative D call: TRBD1 (6 bases). The CDR3 runs 16 residues. CDR1 is LNHDA, CDR2 SQIVND, per germline (reference sequence). V dropped 6 bases and J dropped 1 base, with 18 bases sitting between them. CDR3 sequence reads: CASSHYTGYENTEAFF. The CDR3 coding sequence is TGTGCCAGTAGCCACTACACAGGGTATGAGAACACTGAAGCTTTCTTT.

This clonotype was counted only a few times. This chain joins TRBV12-3 or TRBV12-4 and TRBJ2-1; D possibly matches TRBD1 or TRBD2 (5 bases each). This CDR3 has 15 residues. The V gene lost 3 bases and the J gene lost 2 bases, with 11 bases spanning the gap. This CDR3 is CASSFEGPTYNEQFF. Written as DNA, the CDR3 is TGTGCCAGCAGTTTCGAGGGGCCCACCTACAATGAGCAGTTCTTC.

This chain connects TRBV4-1 to TRBJ2-7; D unclear. This CDR3 is 13 amino acids long. Per germline, CDR1 MGHRA and CDR2 YSYEKL. V lost 0 bases to trimming and J lost 6 bases, with 9 bases between them. The CDR3 spells CASSQDRISEQYF. CDR3 nucleotide sequence: TGCGCCAGCAGCCAAGATCGGATTTCCGAGCAGTACTTC.

The CDR3: CASSPRDRAVSTEAFF. The CDR3 DNA follows: TGTGCCAGCAGCCCGCGGGACAGGGCGGTTAGCACTGAAGCTTTCTTT. The rearrangement links TRBV7-2 to TRBJ1-1; 9 nucleotides align to TRBD1. Trimming at V came to 5 bases and at J to 4 bases, leaving 11 bases not matched to a gene. The CDR3 sequence is 16 residues long. Germline V lookup: CDR1 SGHTA, CDR2 FQGNSA.

CDR3 nucleotide sequence: TGTGCCAGCAGTTTAAGTTTGTTAGCTGATGGCTACACCTTC. Translating gives CASSLSLLADGYTF. The chain employs TRBV12-3 or TRBV12-4 and TRBJ1-2; D remains unclear. CDR3 length: 14 amino acids. Trimming took 2 bases from V and 6 from J, leaving 13 bases between them.

The chain employs TRBV5-1 and TRBJ2-3, with D hard to call. This CDR3 region has 14 residues. The germline gives CDR1 SGHRS, CDR2 YFSETQ. The V end was cut by 3 bases, the J end by 4 bases, with 12 bases between. The CDR3 reads CASSSVEPSDTQYF. In nucleotides, the CDR3 is TGCGCCAGCAGCTCCGTCGAGCCGTCAGATACGCAGTATTTT.

J is TRBJ2-1 and V is TRBV9; tentative D call: TRBD1 (8 bases). This CDR3 contains 14 residues. CDR1 is SGDLS, CDR2 YYNGEE, per germline. V was trimmed by 3 bases and J by 5 bases, leaving 12 bases between them. CDR3 bases: TGTGCCAGCAGCGGAACAGGGGGGGACAATGAGCAGTTCTTC. Amino acid sequence: CASSGTGGDNEQFF.

V and J are TRBV12-3 or TRBV12-4 and TRBJ2-4, with a possible D match to TRBD1 (5 bases). The tail of the sequence fits TRBJ2-7 better, so the J call may be wrong. This CDR3 has 14 amino acids. This CDR3 reads CASSSQASSYEQYF. CDR3 DNA sequence: TGTGCCAGCAGTTCACAGGCCAGCTCCTACGAGCAGTACTTC.

V usage is TRBV10-3 and J usage is TRBJ2-1; TRBD2 matches at 9 bases. The CDR3 covers 15 residues. Trimming removed 2 bases from V and 7 bases from J; junction bases left unmatched: 6. The germline V gene encodes CDR1 ENHRY and CDR2 SYGVKD. The CDR3: CAISEIAGAPNEQFF. CDR3 nucleotide sequence: TGTGCCATCAGTGAGATAGCGGGAGCCCCGAATGAGCAGTTCTTC.

The chain recombines TRBV10-3 with TRBJ2-3; 13 nucleotides match TRBD2. This CDR3 contains 20 residues. Germline assignment: CDR1 ENHRY and CDR2 SYGVKD. V lost 0 bases, J lost 2 bases, and 11 bases stayed unmatched. The CDR3 sequence: CAISESRLAGGSSPTDTQYF. CDR3 DNA: TGTGCCATCAGTGAGTCGAGACTAGCGGGAGGTTCGAGTCCCACAGATACGCAGTATTTT.

V gene TRBV12-3 or TRBV12-4 combines with J gene TRBJ2-1; either TRBD1 or TRBD2 may fit D (6 bases each). The CDR3 sequence is 14 residues long. V lost 6 bases and J lost 1, with 10 bases in between. CDR3 region: CASSRGLSYNEQFF. In nucleotides, the CDR3 is TGTGCCAGCAGCCGGGGGCTATCCTACAATGAGCAGTTCTTC.

V usage is TRBV10-3 and J usage is TRBJ2-7, with D unclear. V was shortened by 6 bases and J by 0 bases, with 15 bases between the two germline ends. The germline V gene has CDR1 ENHRY and CDR2 SYGVKD. The CDR3 covers 15 residues. DNA for the CDR3: TGTGCCATCAGCCCACAGAGATTAAACTCCTACGAGCAGTACTTC. It encodes CAISPQRLNSYEQYF.

This chain joins TRBV20-1 and TRBJ1-2; D call uncertain. Trimming removed 5 bases from V and 0 bases from J, with 13 bases in between. The V gene's germline CDR1 is DFQATT and CDR2 SNEGSKA (reference sequence). The CDR3 is 14 amino acids. DNA of the CDR3: TGCAGTGCTGGATACAGAGATCCTAACTATGGCTACACCTTC. The encoded protein is CSAGYRDPNYGYTF.

This clonotype was seen a few times. The V call is TRBV18, the J call TRBJ2-7; D is undetermined. CDR1 and CDR2 from the germline V gene are KGHSH and LQKENI. V dropped 2 bases and J dropped 6 bases, with 14 bases sitting between them. The CDR3 totals 14 residues. Here the CDR3 DNA reads TGTGCCAGCTCACCAGGGTTCAATTCGCTCGAGCAGTACTTC. Its translation is CASSPGFNSLEQYF.

The chain recombines TRBV3-1 with TRBJ2-4, with 12 bases that match TRBD2. The V and J ends lost 6 bases and 15 bases, in that order; junction bases with no gene match: 6. CDR3 length: 12 residues. Germline CDR1 LGHDT, CDR2 YNNKEL (reference sequence). This chain's CDR3 is CASRTTSGRLYF. The CDR3 DNA follows: TGTGCCAGCAGAACAACTAGCGGGAGGCTGTACTTC.

The chain has TRBV7-9 and TRBJ2-1; D is possibly TRBD1 (8 bases). Germline CDR1 and CDR2: SEHNR and FQNEAQ (reference sequence). V shed 3 bases and J shed 10 bases, with 22 bases lying between them. The CDR3 runs to 16 residues. The CDR3 region is CASSFPWTGRDGEQFF. For the CDR3, the DNA is TGTGCCAGCAGCTTCCCTTGGACAGGGAGGGACGGGGAGCAGTTCTTC.

This chain uses TRBV5-1 with TRBJ2-7; D is unclear. The CDR3 covers 13 residues. Germline lookup yields CDR1 SGHRS and CDR2 YFSETQ. V was trimmed by 0 bases and J by 7 bases, leaving 11 bases between them. The CDR3 spells CASSLAWSEEQYF. In DNA form, the CDR3 reads TGCGCCAGCAGCTTGGCCTGGTCGGAAGAGCAGTACTTC.

J is TRBJ2-5 and V is TRBV12-3 or TRBV12-4, with D hard to call. V gave up 7 bases and J gave up 11 bases, with 20 bases separating them. The CDR3 runs 13 residues. The CDR3 nucleotides are TGTGCCAGCACAAGGACCGATCCTCGCAAGCAGTACTTC. It codes for CASTRTDPRKQYF.

This chain connects TRBV29-1 to TRBJ2-5; the match to TRBD1 covers 11 bases. TRBJ2-7 explains the end of the DNA better; the J call may be wrong. Germline V gene lookup returns CDR1 SQVTM and CDR2 ANQGSEA. There are 13 residues in the CDR3. CDR3: CSALGQGGDEQYF. Written as DNA, the CDR3 is TGCAGCGCCCTGGGACAGGGGGGCGACGAGCAGTACTTC.

The J gene is TRBJ2-1, the V gene TRBV3-1; D uncertain. CDR3 length equals 14 residues. V lost 3 bases and J 7 bases, leaving 13 bases between the germline ends. In germline, CDR1 is LGHDT, CDR2 YNNKEL (reference sequence). The CDR3 protein is CASSQDAQYNEQFF. The DNA of the CDR3 is TGTGCCAGCAGCCAGGACGCCCAATATAATGAGCAGTTCTTC.

In DNA form, the CDR3 reads TGTGCCAGCAGCCGGACAGGGGTTGGAGAGACCCAGTACTTC. This gives the protein CASSRTGVGETQYF. The rearrangement links TRBV5-6 to TRBJ2-5; TRBD1 matches 9 bases. Germline V gene sequence: CDR1 SGHDT, CDR2 YYEEEE. The CDR3 loop spans 14 amino acids. V trimming: 4 bases; J trimming: 4 bases; junction bases outside the gene matches: 5.

This chain joins TRBV2 and TRBJ2-3; 9 bases are a match to TRBD2. CDR1 is SNHLY, CDR2 FYNNEI, per germline. V lost 1 base to trimming and J lost 1 base; unmatched junction nucleotides: 12. This CDR3 is built from 19 residues. CDR3 DNA: TGTGCCAGCAGTGAAGTCCTAGCGGGATCTACAATGCGCACAGATACGCAGTATTTT. Translated: CASSEVLAGSTMRTDTQYF.

The table lists this clonotype with a few counts. This rearrangement joins TRBV2 to TRBJ2-3; no definite D call. V was pared by 8 bases and J by 4 bases, with 10 bases between. The CDR3 has 12 amino acids. The germline gives CDR1 SNHLY, CDR2 FYNNEI. The CDR3 DNA reads as TGTGCCAGCTATCCCGGCCCAGATACGCAGTATTTT. It yields the protein CASYPGPDTQYF. Drawing the rest from reference TRBV2 and TRBJ2-3, the complete variable domain is EPEVTQTPSHQVTQMGQEVILRCVPISNHLYFYWYRQILGQKVEFLVSFYNNEISEKSEIFDDQFSVERPDGSNFTLKIRSTKLEDSAMYFCASYPGPDTQYFGPGTRLTVL.

V is TRBV11-2 and J is TRBJ2-1; the D gene could be TRBD1 or TRBD2 (5 bases each). V was pared by 5 bases and J by 9 bases, with 20 bases between. The CDR3 sequence is 15 residues long. CDR1 and CDR2 (germline): SGHAT, FQNNGV. The chain's CDR3 is CASSITGLQGIEQFF. The CDR3 DNA reads as TGTGCCAGCAGCATAACCGGACTTCAGGGAATTGAGCAGTTCTTC.

This chain links TRBV6-5 with TRBJ2-7; D possibly corresponds to TRBD1 (7 bases). CDR1 and CDR2 (germline): MNHEY, SVGAGI. CDR3 length: 15 amino acids. V dropped 6 bases and J dropped 1 base, with 16 bases sitting between them. This chain's CDR3 is CASRDRQGGSYEQYF. The CDR3 DNA reads as TGTGCCAGCAGGGACCGCCAGGGGGGTTCCTACGAGCAGTACTTC.

The V and J genes are TRBV6-5 and TRBJ1-5, with 10 bases lining up with TRBD1. CDR3 length: 19 residues. Germline V lookup: CDR1 MNHEY, CDR2 SVGAGI. The trim removed 5 bases at V and 0 bases at J, leaving 13 bases unmatched. The CDR3 DNA is TGTGCCAGCAGTCCTCGACAGGGGGCTCTTGGGTATAGCAATCAGCCCCAGCATTTT. Amino acid sequence: CASSPRQGALGYSNQPQHF.